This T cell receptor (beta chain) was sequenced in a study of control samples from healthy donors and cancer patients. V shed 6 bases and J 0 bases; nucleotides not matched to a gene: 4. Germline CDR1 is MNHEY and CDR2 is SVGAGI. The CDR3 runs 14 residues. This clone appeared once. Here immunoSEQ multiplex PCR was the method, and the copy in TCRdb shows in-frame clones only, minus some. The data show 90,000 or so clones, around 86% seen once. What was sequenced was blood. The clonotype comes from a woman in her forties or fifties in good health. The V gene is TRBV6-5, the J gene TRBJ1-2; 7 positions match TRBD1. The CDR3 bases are TGTGCCAGCAGCCGGACAGGAGCTAACTATGGCTACACCTTC. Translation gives CASSRTGANYGYTF.